This T cell receptor (beta chain) emerged from a study of shared clonotypes between healthy human individuals. Positively selected for CCR7, the CD45RO-negative cells used as naive CD8 cells excluded terminally differentiated effector memory CD45RA+ cells. On this clone itself: What it binds is not known.

Overall study findings and caveats: Generation probabilities of non-shared clonotypes were lower (relative to those shared by all four donors).

The authors distributed each subset's genomic DNA evenly over several immunoSEQ plates. The assay was immunoSEQ multiplex PCR, and TCRdb's table has in-frame clones only and misses some. The table has roughly 1,800,000 clones, about 95% seen once; the top ten hold roughly 1.2%. Per the germline V gene, CDR1 is SGHDT and CDR2 is YYEEEE. Trimming took off 1 base at V and 5 bases at J, with 19 bases between the two ends. The CDR3 loop spans 18 amino acids. This sequence was found in a man between 18 and 35 years old in good health. Sequenced sample: naive CD8+ T cells sorted from blood. The genes are TRBV5-6 and TRBJ1-6, with D tentatively TRBD1 (5 bases). Here the CDR3 DNA reads TGTGCCAGCAGCTTGATTGAAGTATTTCCAGGGCATAATTCACCCCTCCACTTT. It codes for CASSLIEVFPGHNSPLHF.